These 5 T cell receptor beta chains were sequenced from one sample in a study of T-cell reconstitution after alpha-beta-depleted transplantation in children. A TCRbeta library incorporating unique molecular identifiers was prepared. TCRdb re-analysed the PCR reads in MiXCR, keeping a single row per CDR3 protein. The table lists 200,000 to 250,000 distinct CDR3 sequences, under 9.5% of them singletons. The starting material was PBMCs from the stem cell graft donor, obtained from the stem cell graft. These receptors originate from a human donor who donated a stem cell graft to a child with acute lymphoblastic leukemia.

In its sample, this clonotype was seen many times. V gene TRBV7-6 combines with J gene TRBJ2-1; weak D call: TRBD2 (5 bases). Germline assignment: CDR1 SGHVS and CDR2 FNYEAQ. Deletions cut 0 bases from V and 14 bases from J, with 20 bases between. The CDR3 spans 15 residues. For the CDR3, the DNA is TGTGCCAGCAGCTTAGCGTTGGGAGACGGCCGTGGGGAGTTCTTC. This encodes CASSLALGDGRGEFF.

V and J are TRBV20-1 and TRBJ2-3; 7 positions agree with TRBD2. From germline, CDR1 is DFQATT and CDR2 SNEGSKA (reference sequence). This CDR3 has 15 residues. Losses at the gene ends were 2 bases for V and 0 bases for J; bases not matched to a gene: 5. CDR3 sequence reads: CSARFSGFSTDTQYF. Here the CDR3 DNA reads TGCAGTGCTAGATTTAGCGGGTTTAGCACAGATACGCAGTATTTT.

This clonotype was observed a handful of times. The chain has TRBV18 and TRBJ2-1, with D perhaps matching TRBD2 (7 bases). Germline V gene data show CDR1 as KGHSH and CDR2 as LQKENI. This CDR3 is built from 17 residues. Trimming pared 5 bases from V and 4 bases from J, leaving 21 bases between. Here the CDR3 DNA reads TGTGCCAGCTCATCCCCCCTCGGGGGGCCTGCTTACAATGAGCAGTTCTTC. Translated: CASSSPLGGPAYNEQFF.

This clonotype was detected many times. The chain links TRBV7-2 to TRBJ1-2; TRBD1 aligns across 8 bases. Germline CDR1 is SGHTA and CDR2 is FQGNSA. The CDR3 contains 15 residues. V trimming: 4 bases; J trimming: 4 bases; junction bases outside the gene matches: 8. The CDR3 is CASSSQQGAGYGYTF. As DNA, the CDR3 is TGTGCCAGCAGCTCACAGCAGGGGGCGGGCTATGGCTACACCTTC.

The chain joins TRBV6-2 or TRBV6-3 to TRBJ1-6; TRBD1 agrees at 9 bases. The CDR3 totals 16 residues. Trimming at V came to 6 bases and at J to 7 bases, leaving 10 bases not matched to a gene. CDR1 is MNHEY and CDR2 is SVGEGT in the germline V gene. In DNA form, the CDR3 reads TGTGCCAGCAGGAACAACGCCGGGACAGGGAATTCACCCCTCCACTTT. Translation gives CASRNNAGTGNSPLHF.